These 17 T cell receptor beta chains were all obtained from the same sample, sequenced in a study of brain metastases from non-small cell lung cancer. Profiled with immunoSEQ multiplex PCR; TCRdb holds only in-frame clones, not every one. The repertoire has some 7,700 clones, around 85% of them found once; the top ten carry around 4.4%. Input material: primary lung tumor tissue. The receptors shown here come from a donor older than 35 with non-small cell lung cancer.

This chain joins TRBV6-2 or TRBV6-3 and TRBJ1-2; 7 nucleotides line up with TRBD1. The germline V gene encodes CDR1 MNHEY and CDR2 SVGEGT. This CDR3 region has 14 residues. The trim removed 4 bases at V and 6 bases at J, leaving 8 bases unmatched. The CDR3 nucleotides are TGTGCCAGCAGTTTTCACCGACAGGGAAATGGCTACACCTTC. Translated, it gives CASSFHRQGNGYTF.

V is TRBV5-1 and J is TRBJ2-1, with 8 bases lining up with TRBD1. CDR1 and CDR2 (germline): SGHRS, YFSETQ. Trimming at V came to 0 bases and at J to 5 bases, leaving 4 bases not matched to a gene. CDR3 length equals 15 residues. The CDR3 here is CASSLAGQVNNEQFF. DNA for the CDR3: TGCGCCAGCAGCTTGGCGGGACAGGTTAACAATGAGCAGTTCTTC.

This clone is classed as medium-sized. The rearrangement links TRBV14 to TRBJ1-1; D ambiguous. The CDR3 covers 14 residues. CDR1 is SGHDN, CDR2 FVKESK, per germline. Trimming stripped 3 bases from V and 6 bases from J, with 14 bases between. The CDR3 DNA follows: TGTGCCAGCAGCCACGGTACGTTGAAGTCTGAAGCTTTCTTT. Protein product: CASSHGTLKSEAFF.

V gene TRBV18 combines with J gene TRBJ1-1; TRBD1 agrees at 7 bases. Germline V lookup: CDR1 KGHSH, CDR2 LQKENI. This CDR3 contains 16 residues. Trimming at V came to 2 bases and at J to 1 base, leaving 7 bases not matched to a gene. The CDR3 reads CASSPNLRQGNTEAFF. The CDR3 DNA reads TGTGCCAGCTCACCAAATTTACGACAGGGGAACACTGAAGCTTTCTTT.

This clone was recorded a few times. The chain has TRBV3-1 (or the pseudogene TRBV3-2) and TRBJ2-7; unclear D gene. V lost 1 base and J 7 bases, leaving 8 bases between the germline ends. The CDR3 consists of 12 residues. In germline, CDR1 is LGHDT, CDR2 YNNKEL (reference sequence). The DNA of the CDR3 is TGTGCCAGCAGCCAAGTTGAAGCTGAGCAGTACTTC. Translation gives CASSQVEAEQYF.

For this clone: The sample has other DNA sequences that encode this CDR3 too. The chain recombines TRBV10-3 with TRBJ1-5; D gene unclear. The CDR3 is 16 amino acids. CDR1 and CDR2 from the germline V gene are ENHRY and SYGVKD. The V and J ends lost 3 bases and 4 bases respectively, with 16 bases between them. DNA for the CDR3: TGTGCCATCAGTGATCATTATGACGCAAAGAATCAGCCCCAGCATTTT. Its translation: CAISDHYDAKNQPQHF.

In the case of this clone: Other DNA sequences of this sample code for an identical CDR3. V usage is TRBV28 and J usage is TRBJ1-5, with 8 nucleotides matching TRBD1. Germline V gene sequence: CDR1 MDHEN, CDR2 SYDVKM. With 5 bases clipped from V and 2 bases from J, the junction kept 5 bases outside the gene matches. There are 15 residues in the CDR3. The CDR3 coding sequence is TGTGCCAGCAGTCTGACAGGGGACGGCAATCAGCCCCAGCATTTT. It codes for CASSLTGDGNQPQHF.

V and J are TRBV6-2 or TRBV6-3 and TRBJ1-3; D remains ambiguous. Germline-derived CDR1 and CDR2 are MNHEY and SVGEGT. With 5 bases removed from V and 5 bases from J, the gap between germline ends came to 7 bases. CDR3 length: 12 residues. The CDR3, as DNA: TGTGCCAGCAGTGACCGACGAAACACCATATATTTT. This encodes CASSDRRNTIYF.

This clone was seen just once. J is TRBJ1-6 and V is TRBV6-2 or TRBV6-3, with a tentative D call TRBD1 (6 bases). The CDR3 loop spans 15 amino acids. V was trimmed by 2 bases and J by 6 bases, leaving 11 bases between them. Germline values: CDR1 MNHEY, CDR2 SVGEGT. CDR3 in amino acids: CASSYLLGANSPLHF. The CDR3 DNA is TGTGCCAGCAGTTACCTCCTGGGGGCTAATTCACCCCTCCACTTT.

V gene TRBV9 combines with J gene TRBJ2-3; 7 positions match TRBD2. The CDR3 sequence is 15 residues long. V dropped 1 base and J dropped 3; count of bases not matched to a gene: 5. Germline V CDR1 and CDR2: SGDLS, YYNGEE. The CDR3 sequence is CASSVMGGTTDTQYF. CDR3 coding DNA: TGTGCCAGCAGCGTAATGGGGGGGACTACAGATACGCAGTATTTT.

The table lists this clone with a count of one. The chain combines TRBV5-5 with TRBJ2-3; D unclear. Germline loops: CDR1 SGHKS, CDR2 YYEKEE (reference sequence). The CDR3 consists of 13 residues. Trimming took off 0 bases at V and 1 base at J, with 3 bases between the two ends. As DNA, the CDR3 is TGTGCCAGCAGCTTGGCCGGCACAGATACGCAGTATTTT. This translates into CASSLAGTDTQYF.

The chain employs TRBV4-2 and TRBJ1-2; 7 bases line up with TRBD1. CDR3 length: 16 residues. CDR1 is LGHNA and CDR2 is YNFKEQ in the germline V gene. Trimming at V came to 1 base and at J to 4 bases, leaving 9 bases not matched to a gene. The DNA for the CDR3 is TGTGCCAGCAGCCAAGGACTCGGAGACAGGGCCTATGGCTACACCTTC. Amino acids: CASSQGLGDRAYGYTF.

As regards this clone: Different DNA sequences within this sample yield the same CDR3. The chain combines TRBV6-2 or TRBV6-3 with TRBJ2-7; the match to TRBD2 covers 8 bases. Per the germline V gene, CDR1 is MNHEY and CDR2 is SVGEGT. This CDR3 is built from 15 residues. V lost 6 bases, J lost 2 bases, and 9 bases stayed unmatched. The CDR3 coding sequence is TGTGCCAGCAGCCCCCGTTTAGCGGGGACCTACGAGCAGTACTTC. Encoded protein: CASSPRLAGTYEQYF.

The CDR3 here is CASSHTVWDRGHEQYF. DNA for the CDR3: TGCGCCAGCAGCCATACCGTTTGGGACAGGGGCCACGAGCAGTACTTC. This chain uses TRBV4-3 with TRBJ2-7, with TRBD1 identical over 10 bases. The CDR3 is 16 residues long. V dropped 3 bases and J dropped 5; count of bases not matched to a gene: 10. The germline CDR1 and CDR2 sequences are LGHNA and YSLEER.

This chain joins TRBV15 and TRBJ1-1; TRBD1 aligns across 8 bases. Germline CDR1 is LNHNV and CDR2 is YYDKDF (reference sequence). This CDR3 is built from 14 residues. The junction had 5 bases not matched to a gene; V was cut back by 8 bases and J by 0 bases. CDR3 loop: CATARDRMNTEAFF. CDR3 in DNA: TGTGCCACCGCGAGGGACAGGATGAACACTGAAGCTTTCTTT.

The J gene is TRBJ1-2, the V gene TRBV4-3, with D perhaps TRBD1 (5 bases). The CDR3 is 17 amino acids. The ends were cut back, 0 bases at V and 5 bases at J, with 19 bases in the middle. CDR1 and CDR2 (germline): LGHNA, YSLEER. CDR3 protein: CASSQDWGSSQDYGYTF. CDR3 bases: TGCGCCAGCAGCCAAGATTGGGGCAGTTCTCAAGATTATGGCTACACCTTC.

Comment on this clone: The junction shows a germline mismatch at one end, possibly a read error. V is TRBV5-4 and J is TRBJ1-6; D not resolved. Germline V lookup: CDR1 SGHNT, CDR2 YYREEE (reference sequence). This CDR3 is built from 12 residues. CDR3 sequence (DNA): TGTGCCAGCAGCTTTGACGGGTCACCCCTCTACTTT. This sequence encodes CASSFDGSPLYF.